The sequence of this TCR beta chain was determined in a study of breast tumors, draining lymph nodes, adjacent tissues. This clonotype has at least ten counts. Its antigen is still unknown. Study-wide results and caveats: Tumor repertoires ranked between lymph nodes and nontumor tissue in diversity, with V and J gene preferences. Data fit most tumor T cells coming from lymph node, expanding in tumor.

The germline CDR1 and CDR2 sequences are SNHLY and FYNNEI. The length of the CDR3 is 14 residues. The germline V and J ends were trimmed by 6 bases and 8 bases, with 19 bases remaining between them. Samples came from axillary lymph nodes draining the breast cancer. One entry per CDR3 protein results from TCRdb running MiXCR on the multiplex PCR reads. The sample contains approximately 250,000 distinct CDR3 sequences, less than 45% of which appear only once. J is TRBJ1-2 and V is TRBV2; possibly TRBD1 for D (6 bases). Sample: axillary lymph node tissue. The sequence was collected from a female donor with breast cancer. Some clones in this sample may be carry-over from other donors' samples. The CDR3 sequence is CASRETVAGGGYTF. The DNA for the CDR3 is TGTGCCAGCAGGGAAACAGTGGCGGGGGGCGGCTACACCTTC.